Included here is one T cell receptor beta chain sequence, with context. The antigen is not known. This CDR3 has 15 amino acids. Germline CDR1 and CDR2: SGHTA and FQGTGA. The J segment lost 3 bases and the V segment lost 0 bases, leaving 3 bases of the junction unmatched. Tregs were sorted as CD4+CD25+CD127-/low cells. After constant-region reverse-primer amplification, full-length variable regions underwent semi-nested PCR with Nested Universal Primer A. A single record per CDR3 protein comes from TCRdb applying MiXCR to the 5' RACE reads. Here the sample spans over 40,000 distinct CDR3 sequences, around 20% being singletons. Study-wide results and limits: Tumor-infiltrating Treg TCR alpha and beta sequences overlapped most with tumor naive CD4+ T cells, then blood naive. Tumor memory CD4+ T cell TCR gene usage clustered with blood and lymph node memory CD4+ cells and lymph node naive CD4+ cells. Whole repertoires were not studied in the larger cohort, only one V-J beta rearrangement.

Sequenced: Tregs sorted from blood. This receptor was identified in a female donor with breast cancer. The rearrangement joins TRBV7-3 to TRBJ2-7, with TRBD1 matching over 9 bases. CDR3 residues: CASSLTPGQGYEQYF. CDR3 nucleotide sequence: TGTGCCAGCAGCTTAACCCCGGGACAGGGCTACGAGCAGTACTTC.